Below, 21 T cell receptor beta chains from the same sample are listed, as sequenced in a study of identical twins. From the 5' RACE reads, TCRdb called clonotypes with MiXCR, one entry per CDR3 protein. The table has approximately 700,000 distinct CDR3 sequences, roughly 6% seen once; the top ten hold about 2%. Sequenced material: naive T cells sorted from blood. These receptors originate from a man between 18 and 29 years old in good health.

This clonotype was counted many times. The chain links TRBV9 to TRBJ2-7; 9 nucleotides align to TRBD1. The ends lost 3 bases at V and 4 bases at J; junction bases unmatched: 5. Looked up from germline, CDR1 is SGDLS and CDR2 is YYNGEE. The CDR3 is 14 amino acids. The CDR3 nucleotides are TGTGCCAGCAGCGCCGGGACAGGGCTATACGAGCAGTACTTC. Translation gives CASSAGTGLYEQYF. Full variable domain (missing parts from reference TRBV9 and TRBJ2-7): DSGVTQTPKHLITATGQRVTLRCSPRSGDLSVYWYQQSLDQGLQFLIQYYNGEERAKGNILERFSAQQFPDLHSELNLSSLELGDSALYFCASSAGTGLYEQYFGPGTRLTVT.

This clonotype was detected many times. This chain joins TRBV5-6 and TRBJ2-1; D remains unclear. The CDR3 is made up of 16 amino acids. V shed 4 bases and J shed 1 base, with 15 bases lying between them. CDR1 is SGHDT and CDR2 is YYEEEE in the germline V gene. Here the CDR3 reads CASSQSPVLSYNEQFF. As DNA, the CDR3 is TGTGCCAGCAGCCAATCGCCTGTATTGTCCTACAATGAGCAGTTCTTC.

This clonotype was seen repeatedly, ten times or more. The gene calls are TRBV3-1 and TRBJ2-3; the D gene is possibly TRBD2 (6 bases). CDR1 is LGHDT and CDR2 is YNNKEL in the germline V gene (reference sequence). There are 16 residues in the CDR3. The ends were cut back, 1 base at V and 0 bases at J, with 11 bases in the middle. Here the CDR3 reads CASSQALGRSTDTQYF. CDR3 bases: TGTGCCAGCAGCCAAGCTTTGGGGAGGAGCACAGATACGCAGTATTTT.

The sample holds many counts of this clonotype. The chain recombines TRBV12-3 or TRBV12-4 with TRBJ2-3, with unresolved D. The V end lost 1 base, the J end lost 0 bases, and 8 bases lay between the germline ends. There are 15 residues in the CDR3. The CDR3 loop is CASSLGAHSTDTQYF. The CDR3 nucleotides read TGTGCCAGCAGTTTAGGGGCCCACAGCACAGATACGCAGTATTTT.

In regard to this clonotype: A read error may produce the germline difference seen at one junction end. The chain is built from TRBV6-1 and TRBJ1-1, with 7 bases lining up with TRBD1. Germline CDR1 reads MNHNS; CDR2 reads SASEGT. The CDR3 length is 13 residues. CDR3 amino acids: CASSVQGNTEAVF. Written as DNA, the CDR3 is TGTGCCAGCAGTGTACAGGGGAACACTGAAGCTGTCTTT.

The V call is TRBV6-2 or TRBV6-3, the J call TRBJ2-2; no clear D gene. Trimming removed 5 bases from V and 2 bases from J, with 9 bases in between. CDR1 MNHEY and CDR2 SVGEGT come from the germline V gene. CDR3 length: 14 residues. CDR3 in amino acids: CASSVDLNTGELFF. The CDR3 DNA reads TGTGCCAGCAGTGTGGACCTAAACACCGGGGAGCTGTTTTTT.

This clonotype was seen at least ten times. V is TRBV4-1 and J is TRBJ2-5, with a possible D match to TRBD1 (6 bases). Trimming stripped 4 bases from V and 5 bases from J, with 11 bases between. The V gene's germline CDR1 is MGHRA and CDR2 YSYEKL. The CDR3 runs to 13 residues. CDR3 sequence reads: CASSRQASETQYF. CDR3 nucleotide sequence: TGCGCCAGCAGCCGACAGGCGTCGGAGACCCAGTACTTC.

In its sample, this clonotype was seen a few times. The rearrangement uses TRBV10-3 and TRBJ2-5; D unclear. V was shortened by 0 bases and J by 4 bases, with 6 bases between the two germline ends. CDR3 length: 13 amino acids. Germline V gene lookup returns CDR1 ENHRY and CDR2 SYGVKD. The CDR3 region is CAISESWGETQYF. As DNA, the CDR3 is TGTGCCATCAGTGAGTCGTGGGGAGAGACCCAGTACTTC.

This clonotype was seen repeatedly, ten times or more. The V gene is TRBV18, the J gene TRBJ2-1; D call uncertain. Germline-derived CDR1 and CDR2 are KGHSH and LQKENI. CDR3 length equals 13 residues. Deletions cut 0 bases from V and 10 bases from J, with 10 bases between. For the CDR3, the DNA is TGTGCCAGCTCACCACCGTCGGTTTTGGAGCAGTTCTTC. This encodes CASSPPSVLEQFF.

This clonotype was counted between two and nine times. The chain joins TRBV13 to TRBJ2-1; D remains unclear. Germline CDR1 is PRHDT and CDR2 is FYEKMQ (reference sequence). Trimming stripped 0 bases from V and 0 bases from J, with 18 bases between. This CDR3 comprises 19 residues. As DNA, the CDR3 is TGTGCCAGCAGCTTAGGCGCCCCATCCAAATTTCGCTCCTACAATGAGCAGTTCTTC. Protein product: CASSLGAPSKFRSYNEQFF.

This clonotype was seen many times. This chain links TRBV20-1 with TRBJ1-2; 9 nucleotides align to TRBD1. The germline CDR1 and CDR2 sequences are DFQATT and SNEGSKA (reference sequence). The CDR3 loop spans 15 amino acids. The V gene end was trimmed by 6 bases and the J gene end by 5 bases; junction bases not matched to a gene: 13. CDR3 sequence (DNA): TGCAGTGCAGCTCCGGGACAGGGTTCGAAATATGGCTACACCTTC. This sequence encodes CSAAPGQGSKYGYTF.

Ten or more counts support this clonotype. CDR3 in amino acids: CASSSRQGASGELFF. The CDR3 DNA reads TGTGCCAGCAGTTCGCGACAGGGGGCTAGCGGGGAGCTGTTTTTT. This chain joins TRBV12-3 or TRBV12-4 and TRBJ2-2; TRBD1 aligns across 10 bases. V gave up 4 bases and J gave up 7 bases; unmatched junction bases: 6. There are 15 residues in the CDR3.

This clonotype was recorded at least ten times. This chain connects TRBV5-1 to TRBJ1-6, with D possibly being TRBD1 (5 bases). This CDR3 comprises 14 residues. The V end lost 3 bases, the J end lost 8 bases, and 12 bases lay between the germline ends. Germline-derived CDR1 and CDR2 are SGHRS and YFSETQ. The CDR3, as DNA: TGCGCCAGCAGCTCGGGGGATCGAGATTCACCCCTCCACTTT. Protein product: CASSSGDRDSPLHF.

In its sample, this clonotype was seen a few times. This sequence joins TRBV11-2 and TRBJ2-3; no definite D call. V lost 1 base to trimming and J lost 2 bases, with 10 bases between them. Germline V lookup: CDR1 SGHAT, CDR2 FQNNGV. This CDR3 contains 15 residues. The CDR3 DNA is TGTGCCAGCAGCTTAGTTCGGGTCTCCACAGATACGCAGTATTTT. Its translation: CASSLVRVSTDTQYF.

Ten or more counts support this clonotype. The chain combines TRBV6-6 with TRBJ2-7; either TRBD1 or TRBD2 may supply D (6 bases each). Looked up from germline, CDR1 is MNHNY and CDR2 is SVGAGI (reference sequence). The CDR3 consists of 12 residues. V lost 6 bases, J lost 5 bases, and 11 bases lay in between. The CDR3 region is CASRDGGHEQYF. CDR3 nucleotides: TGTGCCAGCAGGGACGGGGGCCACGAGCAGTACTTC.

The genes are TRBV6-1 and TRBJ1-5; D is undetermined. CDR3 length: 15 amino acids. The germline V and J ends were trimmed by 6 bases and 0 bases, with 12 bases remaining between them. CDR1 and CDR2 from the germline V gene are MNHNS and SASEGT. CDR3 loop: CASRPTWYSNQPQHF. The CDR3 nucleotides are TGTGCCAGCAGACCCACATGGTATAGCAATCAGCCCCAGCATTTT.

This clonotype has a count of ten or more. The chain carries TRBV5-1 and TRBJ1-3; D unresolved. The ends were cut back, 4 bases at V and 0 bases at J, with 14 bases in the middle. The length of the CDR3 is 16 residues. CDR1 and CDR2 from the germline V gene are SGHRS and YFSETQ. CDR3 in DNA: TGCGCCAGCAGCCCCACCGGAAGGGACTCTGGAAACACCATATATTTT. Residues: CASSPTGRDSGNTIYF.

This clonotype came up many times. This sequence joins TRBV29-1 and TRBJ2-1; D may be TRBD2 (5 bases). Trimming took 7 bases from V and 7 from J, leaving 20 bases between them. The CDR3 covers 14 residues. Germline CDR1 reads SQVTM; CDR2 reads ANQGSEA. This CDR3 reads CSAQVAPGLNEQFF. In DNA form, the CDR3 reads TGCAGCGCCCAGGTCGCCCCGGGGTTGAATGAGCAGTTCTTC.

This clonotype was detected many times. The V call is TRBV29-1, the J call TRBJ1-5; no firm D call. The CDR3 runs to 13 residues. Trimming took 3 bases from V and 4 from J, leaving 10 bases between them. Germline V lookup: CDR1 SQVTM, CDR2 ANQGSEA. CDR3 loop: CSVEWAENQPQHF. In DNA, the CDR3 is TGCAGCGTTGAGTGGGCCGAAAATCAGCCCCAGCATTTT.

The chain carries TRBV12-3 or TRBV12-4 and TRBJ2-4, with D unresolved. CDR3 size: 14 residues. The V gene lost 4 bases and the J gene lost 4 bases, with 11 bases spanning the gap. CDR3: CASSYRAGKNIQYF. CDR3 DNA: TGTGCCAGCAGTTATCGGGCCGGAAAAAACATTCAGTACTTC.

This clonotype was seen at least ten times. The chain combines TRBV6-1 with TRBJ2-2; no definite D call. Germline V lookup: CDR1 MNHNS, CDR2 SASEGT. Deletions cut 6 bases from V and 7 bases from J, with 15 bases between. This CDR3 comprises 14 residues. The DNA of the CDR3 is TGTGCCAGCAGCCTTAATGCGGTTGACGGGGAGCTGTTTTTT. It encodes CASSLNAVDGELFF.